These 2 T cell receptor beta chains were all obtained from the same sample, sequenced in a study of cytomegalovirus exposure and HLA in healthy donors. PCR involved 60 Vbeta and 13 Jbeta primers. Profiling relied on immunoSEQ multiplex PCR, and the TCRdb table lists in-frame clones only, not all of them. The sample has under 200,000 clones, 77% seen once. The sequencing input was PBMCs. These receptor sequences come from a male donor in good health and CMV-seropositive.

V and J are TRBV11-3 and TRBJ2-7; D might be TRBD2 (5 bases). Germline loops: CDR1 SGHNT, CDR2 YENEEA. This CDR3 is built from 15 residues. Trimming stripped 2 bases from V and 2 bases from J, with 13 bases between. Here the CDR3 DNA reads TGTGCCAGCAGCTTATACAGCGGCCCTACCTACGAGCAGTACTTC. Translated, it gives CASSLYSGPTYEQYF.

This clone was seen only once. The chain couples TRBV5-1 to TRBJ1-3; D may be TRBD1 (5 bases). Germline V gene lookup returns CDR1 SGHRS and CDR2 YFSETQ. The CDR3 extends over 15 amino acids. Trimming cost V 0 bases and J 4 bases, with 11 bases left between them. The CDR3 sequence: CASSLGENRGNTIYF. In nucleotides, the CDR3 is TGCGCCAGCAGCTTGGGGGAAAACAGGGGAAACACCATATATTTT. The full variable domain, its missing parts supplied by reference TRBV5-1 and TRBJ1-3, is KAGVTQTPRYLIKTRGQQVTLSCSPISGHRSVSWYQQTPGQGLQFLFEYFSETQRNKGNFPGRFSGRQFSNSRSEMNVSTLELGDSALYLCASSLGENRGNTIYFGEGSWLTVV.